A selection of T cell receptor beta chains follows, all from one sample in a study of T-cell reconstitution after alpha-beta-depleted transplantation in children. A single record per CDR3 protein comes from TCRdb applying MiXCR to the PCR reads. The table lists roughly 420,000 distinct CDR3 sequences, around 15% of them singletons. The sequencing used PBMCs, mostly from graft donor cells, collected 360 days after TCRalphabeta/CD19-depleted stem cell transplant. The source is a boy in the first two years of life who had a stem cell transplant for Wiskott-Aldrich syndrome, so the T cells may come from the graft donor. Each CDR3 is given with its conserved first and last residue. The order of the fields is clone size, V gene, CDR3 length, J gene, D gene, CDR3 DNA, CDR3 protein. A D gene is named only where the DNA matches it firmly. Size is omitted from some rows. Given values are once, few, many or a class for expanded clones.

.,TRBV27,15,TRBJ2-7,TRBD1,TGTGCCAGCAGTAGGGGGACAGGGAGAAGGTACGAGCAGTACTTC,CASSRGTGRRYEQYF
few,TRBV24-1,16,TRBJ2-5,.,TGTGCCACCAGTGCCTGGGACAAGACCCTGGGAGAGACCCAGTACTTC,CATSAWDKTLGETQYF
.,TRBV5-1,14,TRBJ1-2,.,TGCGCCAGCAGCTGGGCTGGGGCTATCTATGGCTACATCTTC,CASSWAGAIYGYIF
few,TRBV24-1,17,TRBJ2-5,TRBD1,TGTGCCACCAGTGATTTGACGACAGGGGGAGAACAAGAGACCCAGTACTTC,CATSDLTTGGEQETQYF
.,TRBV7-8,16,TRBJ2-7,.,TGTGCCAGCAGCAACGGCCGGGACCCCAGGTGGTACGAGCAGTACTTC,CASSNGRDPRWYEQYF
few,TRBV2,14,TRBJ2-2,.,TGTGCCAGCAGTGTTGGCAGGGACACCGGGGAGCTGTTTTTT,CASSVGRDTGELFF
.,TRBV12-3/TRBV12-4,15,TRBJ2-5,.,TGTGCCAGCAGCTTTGAAGGGACAGCGGGGGAGACCCAGTACTTC,CASSFEGTAGETQYF
.,TRBV4-3,15,TRBJ2-1,.,TGCGCCAGCAGCCAAGTAGTAGCCTCGTACAATGAGCAGTTCTTC,CASSQVVASYNEQFF
.,TRBV18,12,TRBJ1-2,.,TGTGCCAGCTCACCCCTCGGACGGAATTTTCCCTTC,CASSPLGRNFPF
.,TRBV20-1,15,TRBJ2-7,TRBD2,TGCAGTGCTAGAGATATGACTAGCGGGGGTTACGAGCAGTACTTC,CSARDMTSGGYEQYF
.,TRBV20-1,15,TRBJ2-1,TRBD2,TGCAGTGCTAATCGAGCGGGGGGTTCCTACAATGAGCAGTTCTTC,CSANRAGGSYNEQFF
few,TRBV5-6,16,TRBJ2-7,.,TGTGCCAGCAGCTTGGGGTTCCGGGGAGGTCTAGACGAGCAGTACTTC,CASSLGFRGGLDEQYF
.,TRBV7-8,16,TRBJ2-3,.,TGTGCCAGCAGCCAGACGGACAGGGAGGGAGCAGATACGCAGTATTTT,CASSQTDREGADTQYF
.,TRBV5-1,19,TRBJ2-7,.,TGCGCCAGCAGCTTGGCCGGGATTAGGGCCCGAGTCGGAACCTACGAGCAGTACTTC,CASSLAGIRARVGTYEQYF
.,TRBV7-2,14,TRBJ2-7,TRBD2,TGTGCCAGCAGCTTGGGCGGGAGGGCCCACGAGCAGTACTTC,CASSLGGRAHEQYF
.,TRBV12-3/TRBV12-4,13,TRBJ2-1,.,TGTGCCAGCAGTTTCGGGCGCAACAATGAGCAGTTCTTC,CASSFGRNNEQFF
few,TRBV13,18,TRBJ2-2,.,TGTGCCAGCAGCTTCCTCCTTCGGGCGGGGGCCCTCACCGGGGAGCTGTTTTTT,CASSFLLRAGALTGELFF
.,TRBV5-1,13,TRBJ2-1,.,TGCGCCAGCAGCTTGCTAGTTCCCCAGGAGCAGTTCTTC,CASSLLVPQEQFF
many,TRBV18,14,TRBJ1-1,.,TGTGCCAGCTCACCCCGGGGAGGGAACACTGAAGCTTTCTTT,CASSPRGGNTEAFF
few,TRBV5-1,17,TRBJ2-5,TRBD2,TGCGCCAGCAGCTTGGATGGGAGGGCCCGGACCCAAGAGACCCAGTACTTC,CASSLDGRARTQETQYF
few,TRBV3-1,14,TRBJ2-7,TRBD1,TGTGCCAGCAGCCCTTGGGGACAGAGCTACGAGCAGTACTTC,CASSPWGQSYEQYF
.,TRBV29-1,10,TRBJ2-3,.,TGCAGCGTTGGCAAAGATACGCAGTATTTT,CSVGKDTQYF
few,TRBV11-2,15,TRBJ1-5,.,TGTGCCAGCAGCTCAGGGGTTTTAAGCAATCAGCCCCAGCATTTT,CASSSGVLSNQPQHF
few,TRBV7-9,15,TRBJ2-5,.,TGTGCCAGCAGCTTAGACAGGAGGTACCAAGAGACCCAGTACTTC,CASSLDRRYQETQYF
few,TRBV6-5,15,TRBJ2-1,.,TGTGCCAGCAGTTACTCGCCTAGGCAGTTGAATGAGCAGTTCTTC,CASSYSPRQLNEQFF
.,TRBV2,17,TRBJ2-7,TRBD2,TGTGCCAGCAGTTACTCAAGACTAGCGGGGAGCTCCTACGAGCAGTACTTC,CASSYSRLAGSSYEQYF
.,TRBV12-3/TRBV12-4,16,TRBJ2-3,TRBD2,TGTGCCAGCAGTTTGAGGAGCGGGGGGGCCCCAGATACGCAGTATTTT,CASSLRSGGAPDTQYF
few,TRBV11-3,17,TRBJ2-2,TRBD2,TGTGCCAGCAGCTCCCCTCCACTAGCGGGAGGAGGCGGGGAGCTGTTTTTT,CASSSPPLAGGGGELFF
few,TRBV4-1,17,TRBJ2-1,TRBD2,TGCGCCAGCAGCCAACTAATAGCGGGAGCCGCCTACAATGAGCAGTTCTTC,CASSQLIAGAAYNEQFF
few,TRBV6-2/TRBV6-3,14,TRBJ1-1,.,TGTGCCAGCAGTCTGACAGGCAGGATCACTGAAGCTTTCTTT,CASSLTGRITEAFF